This record covers a single T cell receptor (beta chain). Its antigen is currently unknown. The source of the sample is a study of cytotoxic CD8 clonotypes in ibrutinib-treated CLL. About the study: Response samples were drawn at a median of approximately 11 months of treatment, range 6 to 36.

Study conclusions and caveats: Clonality, elevated at ibrutinib response, dropped back toward baseline at progression. Rare overall, public clonotypes shrank or held steady under therapy. While tracking circulating CD8+ T-cell counts, baseline clonality exceeded that of age-matched healthy donors.

V dropped 3 bases and J dropped 4; count of bases not matched to a gene: 3. The V gene's germline CDR1 is MNHEY and CDR2 SMNVEV (reference sequence). This CDR3 contains 15 residues. Clones were read by immunoSEQ multiplex PCR, and TCRdb kept only the in-frame ones, dropping some. The data show 20,000 to 25,000 clones, with about 68% seen just once and approximately 7.8% held by the top ten. This receptor was identified in a human donor with chronic lymphocytic leukemia. The sample was PBMCs, taken before ibrutinib treatment. V and J are TRBV27 and TRBJ1-2, with TRBD1 matching over 12 bases. The CDR3 DNA is TGTGCCAGCAGTTTCCGGGACAGGGGGCCCTATGGCTACACCTTC. Its protein product is CASSFRDRGPYGYTF.